This record concerns one T cell receptor (beta chain) sequence. No cognate antigen has been identified for it. No base quality values were provided; no much bigger clone lies one nucleotide off. Healthy HIV-negative adults with no recently reported acute infections or vaccinations were included as donors. Every donor was a Caucasian adult living in Nashville, Tennessee, USA. CD4+ T cells were enriched by magnetic negative selection, after which naive cells were positively selected on CD45RA and the negative fraction was taken as the memory subset. After blood collection by leukapheresis, PBMCs were isolated using Ficoll-Histopaque density gradient centrifugation and then cryopreserved in the vapor phase of liquid nitrogen. Analytical flow cytometry was used to check the purity and quantity of each magnetically sorted T cell population. Genomic DNA was isolated from every sorted fraction and measured by UV absorbance on a Nanodrop 2000c.

This sample is drawn from a study of shared clonotypes between healthy human individuals (TCRdb year 2020). Looking at the study overall: Three men and a couple of women, aged 18 to 49 years, made up the cohort. Per donor, three plates each were used for CD4 naive and CD4 memory, two for CD8 naive, and one for CD8 memory. The study deeply sequenced blood TCR repertoires of five healthy adults to estimate repertoire size and the extent of clonotype sharing between individuals. Different laboratories and diverse techniques were used to prepare libraries and sequence TCR repertoires, to increase sequencing depth and limit assay-specific biases. Between about 0.85 and 9.5 billion PBMCs per donor were obtained by leukapheresis.

Study-level results and caveats: Pairwise subsampling indicated that sequencing depth was expected to affect the degree of clonotype sharing among donors. Incomplete sequencing was indicated by rarefaction of sorted-subset datasets, despite the large sequencing depth. Compared with non-shared clonotypes, clonotypes shared by all four sorted-subset donors had higher generation probabilities. Sampling was restricted to blood, and TCR repertoires in tissue are likely to differ from TCR repertoires in blood. Naive subsets generally had larger estimated clonotype richness than memory subsets did. About 4.5% of naive CD4, roughly 3.5% of naive CD8, approximately 2% of memory CD4, and 0.4% of memory CD8 clonotypes were shared across several donors. The genetic and exposure-history diversity represented was limited by the small number of donors.

Using the deep immunoSEQ assay, multiplex PCR amplified TCR CDR3 regions from genomic DNA. For each cell subset, the extracted genomic DNA was distributed evenly across all wells of several immunoSEQ 96-well plates, and each plate served as one replicate. For sorted subsets, approximately 0.2 ug of genomic DNA, equivalent to some 30,000 T cell genomes, went into each replicate PCR. Purified libraries were measured with a Qubit 3.0 fluorometer, size-checked on a Bioanalyzer 2100, and measured again with the KAPA Library Quantification kit. Every immunoSEQ 96-well plate was sequenced on a dedicated single-read 150-cycle Illumina NextSeq 550 flow cell. In the paper's pipeline: Because only junctional sequences without quality scores were contained in the immunoSEQ output, filtering matching that applied to full-length reads could not be performed. To assign V/J genes and CDR3, sequences were annotated against IMGT germline references using PyIR, a Python wrapper for IgBLAST v1.9. Reads with weak V/J assignments (E-value above 1e-6), missing CDR3, stop codons, out-of-frame junctions, or ambiguous translated residues were removed. V3J clonotypes were defined by identical inferred V gene, J gene, and CDR3 amino acid sequence. Percentage overlap between repertoires was computed as shared unique clonotypes divided by the size of the smaller repertoire. Repertoire richness was assessed with RTK rarefaction, the Chao1 estimator, and Recon v2.1 estimates of unobserved clonotypes. For all TCRbeta clonotypes obtained by the gDNA method from a handful of donors, generation probabilities were computed with OLGA. As stored in TCRdb, this immuneACCESS dataset retains in-frame rearrangements with V and J assigned. A fraction of the clones does not appear; measured against another copy, unresolved V genes explain less than half of the discrepancy, and the remainder lacks a known reason. The V and J calls and clone size are taken from that table; D and trimming were inferred from the DNA. The sample includes about 960,000 clones, with about 80% observed a single time. Of the sample, roughly 1.5% falls within the top ten clones.

The CDR3, cysteine through phenylalanine, is 13 amino acids long. Solely the CDR3 DNA is kept, with 39 bases framed from the first base. Unmatched junction bases come to 2, with V trimmed by 4 bases and J by 5 bases. CDR1 and CDR2, per the germline V gene, are SGHTA and FQGTGA. This TCR came from a man aged 18 to 29 in good health. The specimen sequenced was memory CD4+ T cells sorted from blood. The intended sense of this specimen's cell subset or site label: CD45RA-negative fraction. The chain is encoded by TRBV7-3 joined to TRBJ2-7; TRBD2 aligns with 10 central bases. This receptor carries the CDR3 CASSSGLADEQYF. The nucleotides read TGTGCCAGCAGCTCCGGACTAGCGGACGAGCAGTACTTC.